A single sample gave rise to the 28 T cell receptor beta chains below, sequenced in a study of memory CD8 T cells in hepatitis C reinfection. Clones were sequenced by immunoSEQ multiplex PCR, and TCRdb holds only the in-frame ones, with some missing. Among some 46,000 clones listed, 80% to 90% were seen once. The time point denotes: late/post reinfection, 12 to 24 weeks after detection. TCR sequencing was done directly ex vivo on sorted cells, without expansion in vitro. The sample comprised naive CD8+ T cells sorted from blood. These receptors were collected from a man between 18 and 35 years old with hepatitis C virus infection.

The CDR3 protein is CASSSSGSTYEQYF. CDR3 bases: TGTGCCAGCAGTTCTAGCGGGTCGACCTACGAGCAGTACTTC. V usage is TRBV6-6 and J usage is TRBJ2-7, with 8 bases that match TRBD2. The germline V gene encodes CDR1 MNHNY and CDR2 SVGAGI (reference sequence). The V and J ends lost 4 bases and 2 bases, in that order; junction bases with no gene match: 4. This CDR3 is 14 amino acids long.

This clone appeared a single time. This rearrangement joins TRBV7-8 to TRBJ2-7; the D gene is possibly TRBD2 (6 bases). CDR1 is SGHVS, CDR2 FQNEAQ, per germline. CDR3 length equals 17 residues. V shed 1 base and J shed 2 bases, with 18 bases lying between them. This CDR3 is CASSLGGERASTYEQYF. The CDR3 nucleotides read TGTGCCAGCAGCTTAGGAGGTGAGCGGGCCAGCACCTACGAGCAGTACTTC.

The V gene is TRBV7-2, the J gene TRBJ2-3, with 8 bases identical to TRBD2. Germline V gene sequence: CDR1 SGHTA, CDR2 FQGNSA. This CDR3 region has 16 residues. Trimming took 5 bases from V and 5 from J; bases not matched to a gene: 12. CDR3 sequence: CASSPLGAGVIDTQYF. In DNA, the CDR3 is TGTGCCAGCAGCCCCCTCGGAGCGGGAGTTATAGATACGCAGTATTTT. Full variable domain (outside the CDR3, taken from reference TRBV7-2 and TRBJ2-3): GAGVSQSPSNKVTEKGKDVELRCDPISGHTALYWYRQSLGQGLEFLIYFQGNSAPDKSGLPSDRFSAERTGGSVSTLTIQRTQQEDSAVYLCASSPLGAGVIDTQYFGPGTRLTVL.

The chain couples TRBV29-1 to TRBJ2-7; TRBD2 aligns across 11 bases. In germline, CDR1 is SQVTM, CDR2 ANQGSEA. V lost 7 bases to trimming and J lost 0 bases; unmatched junction nucleotides: 2. The CDR3 totals 13 residues. CDR3 sequence reads: CSAGLAGSYEQYF. In DNA form, the CDR3 reads TGCAGCGCAGGACTAGCGGGCTCCTACGAGCAGTACTTC.

The chain uses TRBV28 and TRBJ2-5; no definite D call. The J call may be faulty, since TRBJ2-7 better matches the DNA end. CDR1 MDHEN and CDR2 SYDVKM come from the germline V gene. The CDR3 is 11 amino acids. The CDR3 loop reads CASSFSYEQYF. The CDR3, as DNA: TGTGCCAGCAGTTTCTCCTACGAGCAGTACTTC.

This chain connects TRBV7-2 to TRBJ2-5; 16 positions match TRBD2. There are 17 residues in the CDR3. Germline V gene sequence: CDR1 SGHTA, CDR2 FQGNSA. V dropped 4 bases and J dropped 5; count of bases not matched to a gene: 7. This CDR3 is CASSSGLAGGPGETQYF. DNA of the CDR3: TGTGCCAGCAGCTCGGGACTAGCGGGAGGGCCGGGTGAGACCCAGTACTTC.

This chain links TRBV4-3 with TRBJ1-2, with 8 bases lining up with TRBD1. Germline lookup yields CDR1 LGHNA and CDR2 YSLEER. The CDR3 runs to 14 residues. J gave up 4 bases and V 1 base, and 2 bases lay outside the gene matches. The CDR3 DNA is TGCGCCAGCAGCCAAGGACAGGGGAGCTATGGCTACACCTTC. The encoded protein is CASSQGQGSYGYTF.

The genes are TRBV7-6 and TRBJ1-3; no clear D. The V and J ends lost 5 bases and 1 base respectively, with 9 bases between them. The CDR3 extends over 14 amino acids. Germline values: CDR1 SGHVS, CDR2 FNYEAQ. Here the CDR3 reads CASSPGGSGNTIYF. CDR3 in DNA: TGTGCCAGCAGCCCCGGAGGGTCTGGAAACACCATATATTTT.

V and J are TRBV7-2 and TRBJ2-1; TRBD2 matches 10 bases. J lost 12 bases, V lost 1 base, and 9 bases had no gene match. In germline, CDR1 is SGHTA, CDR2 FQGNSA. The CDR3 is 15 amino acids. DNA of the CDR3: TGTGCCAGCAGCTTAGAGCTAGCGGGAGTACTTCGGCAGTTCTTC. This translates into CASSLELAGVLRQFF. The entire variable domain, with the rest obtained from reference TRBV7-2 and TRBJ2-1, is as follows: GAGVSQSPSNKVTEKGKDVELRCDPISGHTALYWYRQSLGQGLEFLIYFQGNSAPDKSGLPSDRFSAERTGGSVSTLTIQRTQQEDSAVYLCASSLELAGVLRQFFGPGTRLTVL.

This chain uses TRBV11-2 with TRBJ2-5, with D possibly matching TRBD1 (8 bases). Trimming stripped 5 bases from V and 3 bases from J, with 16 bases between. The CDR3 totals 15 residues. Germline V gene sequence: CDR1 SGHAT, CDR2 FQNNGV. The CDR3, as DNA: TGTGCCAGCAGCACCCGGACAGGGACTAAAGAGACCCAGTACTTC. Translation: CASSTRTGTKETQYF.

V gene TRBV9 combines with J gene TRBJ2-7; tentatively, D is TRBD2 (7 bases). The germline V and J ends were trimmed by 5 bases and 6 bases, with 30 bases remaining between them. The germline gives CDR1 SGDLS, CDR2 YYNGEE. This CDR3 is built from 18 residues. CDR3 bases: TGTGCCAGCAGTCCCCTGGGGGGGGCAAGGTTGGGAAGTGGCGAGCAGTACGTC. It yields the protein CASSPLGGARLGSGEQYV.

The CDR3 reads CASSPPTDLTEAFF. CDR3 DNA sequence: TGTGCCAGCAGTCCACCGACAGATCTTACAGAAGCTTTCTTT. The gene calls are TRBV27 and TRBJ1-1, with D possibly being TRBD1 (5 bases). The germline gives CDR1 MNHEY, CDR2 SMNVEV (reference sequence). The CDR3 has 14 amino acids. Trimming took off 5 bases at V and 8 bases at J, with 18 bases between the two ends.

The chain links TRBV19 to TRBJ1-6; TRBD1 matches 9 bases. The germline V gene encodes CDR1 LNHDA and CDR2 SQIVND (reference sequence). This CDR3 has 16 amino acids. J gave up 4 bases and V 7 bases, and 8 bases lay outside the gene matches. DNA of the CDR3: TGTGCCAGTAAAACTAGGGGGACAGGGTATAATTCACCCCTCCACTTT. It codes for CASKTRGTGYNSPLHF.

CDR3 sequence (DNA): TGTGCCAGCAGCTTAGTACCTAGCGGCCTCTACAATGAGCAGTTCTTC. Its translation is CASSLVPSGLYNEQFF. The chain has TRBV7-9 and TRBJ2-1; TRBD2 matches 7 bases. CDR1 is SEHNR, CDR2 FQNEAQ, per germline (reference sequence). Trimming removed 1 base from V and 3 bases from J; junction bases left unmatched: 6. The CDR3 extends over 16 amino acids.

V usage is TRBV10-3 and J usage is TRBJ2-7; the D gene is possibly TRBD2 (6 bases). The germline gives CDR1 ENHRY, CDR2 SYGVKD. This CDR3 has 15 residues. V was cut by 0 bases and J by 0 bases, with 9 bases left in between. The CDR3 protein is CAISESEGISYEQYF. The CDR3 DNA sequence: TGTGCCATCAGTGAGTCGGAGGGGATCTCCTACGAGCAGTACTTC.

This chain connects TRBV4-1 to TRBJ1-1; D perhaps matches TRBD1 (6 bases). Trimming left V 6 bases short and J 1 base short, with 6 bases between. CDR1 and CDR2 from the germline V gene are MGHRA and YSYEKL. This CDR3 is built from 12 residues. This CDR3 reads CASRGANTEAFF. CDR3 coding DNA: TGCGCCAGCAGGGGGGCGAACACTGAAGCTTTCTTT.

This chain connects TRBV11-2 to TRBJ2-1; TRBD1 aligns across 9 bases. The V and J ends lost 3 bases and 5 bases, in that order; junction bases with no gene match: 5. This CDR3 has 15 residues. Germline V CDR1 and CDR2: SGHAT, FQNNGV. The CDR3 nucleotides read TGTGCCAGCAGCTTCTACAGGGGGCTGGACAATGAGCAGTTCTTC. It codes for CASSFYRGLDNEQFF.

The J gene is TRBJ1-2, the V gene TRBV7-9; D is unclear. Germline lookup yields CDR1 SEHNR and CDR2 FQNEAQ (reference sequence). V gave up 0 bases and J gave up 6 bases, with 11 bases separating them. CDR3 length: 14 residues. CDR3 amino acids: CASSLAGTVDGYTF. DNA for the CDR3: TGTGCCAGCAGCTTAGCGGGCACCGTCGATGGCTACACCTTC.

This clone has a handful of counts. The rearrangement links TRBV21-1 to TRBJ1-1. TRBV21-1 is classified as a pseudogene. CDR3 length: 9 residues. CDR3 in amino acids: CASSTRAFF. In DNA form, the CDR3 reads TGTGCCAGCAGCACCCGGGCTTTCTTT.

The chain is built from TRBV27 and TRBJ2-3, with 8 bases aligning to TRBD2. The CDR3 is 18 residues long. Germline assignment: CDR1 MNHEY and CDR2 SMNVEV (reference sequence). Trimming at V came to 4 bases and at J to 0 bases, leaving 12 bases not matched to a gene. The CDR3 coding sequence is TGTGCCAGCAGTTCTTTAGCGGGAACCGCCCTAAGCACAGATACGCAGTATTTT. Translation: CASSSLAGTALSTDTQYF.

The chain links TRBV27 to TRBJ2-6, with 9 bases that match TRBD2. Unmatched junction bases numbered 3, after V lost 6 bases and J lost 0 bases. There are 16 residues in the CDR3. Per germline, CDR1 MNHEY and CDR2 SMNVEV (reference sequence). CDR3 region: CASRLAGISGANVLTF. DNA for the CDR3: TGTGCCAGCAGACTAGCGGGTATCTCTGGGGCCAACGTCCTGACTTTC.

This chain links TRBV5-1 with TRBJ2-1, with 10 bases aligning to TRBD1. The CDR3 runs 15 residues. The V segment lost 3 bases and the J segment 7 bases; nucleotides outside the gene matches: 7. Germline V gives CDR1 SGHRS, CDR2 YFSETQ. The CDR3 is CASSSGTGAMNEQFF. The CDR3 DNA is TGCGCCAGCAGCTCCGGGACAGGGGCGATGAATGAGCAGTTCTTC.

The chain couples TRBV10-2 to TRBJ2-5, with a tentative D call TRBD2 (6 bases). This CDR3 region has 13 residues. The V gene lost 6 bases and the J gene lost 0 bases, with 8 bases spanning the gap. CDR1 WSHSY and CDR2 SAAADI come from the germline V gene. The CDR3 nucleotides read TGCGCCAGCAGAGGCGGGGACCAAGAGACCCAGTACTTC. Its translation is CASRGGDQETQYF.

The sample holds one count of this clone. This rearrangement joins TRBV19 to TRBJ2-3; 7 bases line up with TRBD1. CDR1 and CDR2 from the germline V gene are LNHDA and SQIVND (reference sequence). Trimming removed 6 bases from V and 4 bases from J; junction bases left unmatched: 10. The CDR3 has 15 residues. CDR3 bases: TGTGCCAGTAGCTCTTCGCCAGGGGGAGCAGATACGCAGTATTTT. It specifies CASSSSPGGADTQYF.

This chain joins TRBV2 and TRBJ2-3; TRBD2 agrees at 8 bases. V trimming: 7 bases; J trimming: 0 bases; junction bases outside the gene matches: 9. Germline-derived CDR1 and CDR2 are SNHLY and FYNNEI. CDR3 length: 16 residues. The CDR3 DNA reads TGTGCCAGCAAGATACTAGCGGCTACTAGCACAGATACGCAGTATTTT. This gives the protein CASKILAATSTDTQYF. Supplemented by reference TRBV2 and TRBJ2-3, the full variable domain reads EPEVTQTPSHQVTQMGQEVILRCVPISNHLYFYWYRQILGQKVEFLVSFYNNEISEKSEIFDDQFSVERPDGSNFTLKIRSTKLEDSAMYFCASKILAATSTDTQYFGPGTRLTVL.

This chain uses TRBV14 with TRBJ1-1; D is unresolved. V was pared by 0 bases and J by 7 bases, with 9 bases between. The V gene's germline CDR1 is SGHDN and CDR2 FVKESK. This CDR3 comprises 13 residues. The CDR3 here is CASSQDQASEAFF. In DNA form, the CDR3 reads TGTGCCAGCAGCCAAGATCAGGCAAGTGAAGCTTTCTTT. Full variable domain (rest looked up from reference TRBV14 and TRBJ1-1): EAGVTQFPSHSVIEKGQTVTLRCDPISGHDNLYWYRRVMGKEIKFLLHFVKESKQDESGMPNNRFLAERTGGTYSTLKVQPAELEDSGVYFCASSQDQASEAFFGQGTRLTVV.

The gene calls are TRBV5-1 and TRBJ2-1; 8 bases line up with TRBD2. This CDR3 region has 15 residues. Germline-derived CDR1 and CDR2 are SGHRS and YFSETQ. J gave up 3 bases and V 0 bases, and 2 bases lay outside the gene matches. CDR3 DNA: TGCGCCAGCAGCTTGGCGGGGGGGCTCTACAATGAGCAGTTCTTC. It is translated as CASSLAGGLYNEQFF.

This chain links TRBV27 with TRBJ1-4, with TRBD1 matching over 7 bases. Losses at the gene ends were 6 bases for V and 3 bases for J; bases not matched to a gene: 7. The length of the CDR3 is 15 residues. Germline CDR1 reads MNHEY; CDR2 reads SMNVEV (reference sequence). This CDR3 reads CASSPTDRPNEKLFF. The CDR3 coding sequence is TGTGCCAGCAGCCCCACGGACAGGCCTAATGAAAAACTGTTTTTT.